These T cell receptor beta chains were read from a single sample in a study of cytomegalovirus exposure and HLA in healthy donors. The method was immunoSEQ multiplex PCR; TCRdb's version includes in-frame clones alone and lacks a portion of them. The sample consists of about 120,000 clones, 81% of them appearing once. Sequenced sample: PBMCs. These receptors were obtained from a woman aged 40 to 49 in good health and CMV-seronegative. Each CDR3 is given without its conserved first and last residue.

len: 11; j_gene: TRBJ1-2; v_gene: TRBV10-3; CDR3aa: AISTDSRGGYT
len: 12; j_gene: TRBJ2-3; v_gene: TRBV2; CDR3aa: ATRTSGNTDTQY
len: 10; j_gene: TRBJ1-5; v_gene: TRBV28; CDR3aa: ASSSGNQPQH
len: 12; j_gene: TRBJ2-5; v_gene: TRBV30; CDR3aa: AWSLSGFRETQY
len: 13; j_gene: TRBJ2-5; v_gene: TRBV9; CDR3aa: ASSVVGRGEETQY
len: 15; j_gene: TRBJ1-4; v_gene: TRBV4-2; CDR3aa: ASSTIMGGGTNEKLF
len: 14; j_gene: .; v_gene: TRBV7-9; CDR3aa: ASSYNMGGGRETQY
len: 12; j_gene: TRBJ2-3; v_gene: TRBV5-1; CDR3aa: ASSLRQYTDTQY
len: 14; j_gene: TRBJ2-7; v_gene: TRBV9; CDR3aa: ASSYRGGSLPYEQY
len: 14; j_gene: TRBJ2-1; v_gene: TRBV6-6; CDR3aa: ASSYSNSQTNNEQF
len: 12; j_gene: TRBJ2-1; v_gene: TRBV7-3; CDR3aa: ASSTGTANNEQF